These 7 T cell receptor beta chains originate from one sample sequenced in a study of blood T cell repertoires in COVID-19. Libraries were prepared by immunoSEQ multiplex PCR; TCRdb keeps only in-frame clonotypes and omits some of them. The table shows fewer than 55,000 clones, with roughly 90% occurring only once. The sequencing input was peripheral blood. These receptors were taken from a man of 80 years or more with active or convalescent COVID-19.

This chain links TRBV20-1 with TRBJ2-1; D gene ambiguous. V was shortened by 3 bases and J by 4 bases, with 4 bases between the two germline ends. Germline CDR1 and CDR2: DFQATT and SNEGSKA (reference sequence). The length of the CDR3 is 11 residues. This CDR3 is CSASPYNEQFF. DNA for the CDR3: TGCAGTGCTAGCCCGTACAATGAGCAGTTCTTC.

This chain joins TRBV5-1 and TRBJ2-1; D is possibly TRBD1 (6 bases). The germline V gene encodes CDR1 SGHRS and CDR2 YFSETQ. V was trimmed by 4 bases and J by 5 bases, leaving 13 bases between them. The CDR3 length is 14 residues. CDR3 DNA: TGCGCCAGCAGCCCCGGGACACCAAACAATGAGCAGTTCTTC. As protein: CASSPGTPNNEQFF.

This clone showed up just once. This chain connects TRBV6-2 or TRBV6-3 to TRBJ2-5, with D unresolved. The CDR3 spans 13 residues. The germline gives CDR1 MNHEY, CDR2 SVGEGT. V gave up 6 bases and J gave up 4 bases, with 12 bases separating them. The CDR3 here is CASSRRSGETQYF. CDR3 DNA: TGTGCCAGCAGCCGCCGGTCGGGAGAGACCCAGTACTTC.

The CDR3 sequence is CASSQGQGSYYGYTF. CDR3 coding DNA: TGTGCCAGCAGCCAGGGACAGGGTTCGTACTATGGCTACACCTTC. V gene TRBV3-1 (or the pseudogene TRBV3-2) combines with J gene TRBJ1-2; TRBD1 matches at 9 bases. The CDR3 has 15 residues. V shed 3 bases and J 3 bases; nucleotides not matched to a gene: 5. Per the germline V gene, CDR1 is LGHDT and CDR2 is YNNKEL (reference sequence).

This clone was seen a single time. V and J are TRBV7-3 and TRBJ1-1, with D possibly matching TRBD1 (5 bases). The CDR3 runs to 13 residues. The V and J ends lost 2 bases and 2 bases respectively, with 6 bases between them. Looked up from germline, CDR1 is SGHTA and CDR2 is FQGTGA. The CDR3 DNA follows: TGTGCCAGCAGCTTAGGGACTAACACTGAAGCTTTCTTT. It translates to CASSLGTNTEAFF. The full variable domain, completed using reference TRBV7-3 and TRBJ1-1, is GAGVSQTPSNKVTEKGKYVELRCDPISGHTALYWYRQSLGQGPEFLIYFQGTGAADDSGLPNDRFFAVRPEGSVSTLKIQRTERGDSAVYLCASSLGTNTEAFFGQGTRLTVV.

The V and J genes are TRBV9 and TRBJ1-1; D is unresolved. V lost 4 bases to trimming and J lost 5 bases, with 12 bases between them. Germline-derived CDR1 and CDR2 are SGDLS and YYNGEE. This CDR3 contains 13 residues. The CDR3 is CASSSISGTEAFF. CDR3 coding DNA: TGTGCCAGCAGCTCTATCTCGGGGACTGAAGCTTTCTTT.

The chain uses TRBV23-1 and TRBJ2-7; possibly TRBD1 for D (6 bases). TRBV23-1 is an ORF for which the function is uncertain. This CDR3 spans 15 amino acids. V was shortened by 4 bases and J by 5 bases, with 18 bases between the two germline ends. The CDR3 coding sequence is TGCGCCAGCAGTCCTACAGGGCTCCTTAGGAACGAGCAGTACTTC. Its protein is CASSPTGLLRNEQYF.